Shown below are 9 T cell receptor beta chains from a single sample sequenced in a study of blood T cell repertoires in COVID-19. Data came from immunoSEQ multiplex PCR; TCRdb stores just in-frame clones and leaves some out. The sample carries roughly 300,000 clones, about 88% recorded once. The sample taken for sequencing was peripheral blood. The receptors shown here come from a human donor with COVID-19, enrolled during active disease. The donor label of this sample is uncertain.

CDR3 protein: CASSQVSGRDYEQYF. For the CDR3, the DNA is TGTGCCAGCAGCCAAGTTTCTGGCAGGGACTACGAGCAGTACTTC. V usage is TRBV3-1 (or the pseudogene TRBV3-2) and J usage is TRBJ2-7; D is perhaps TRBD1 (5 bases). This CDR3 is built from 15 residues. The germline V gene has CDR1 LGHDT and CDR2 YNNKEL (reference sequence). Trimming cost V 1 base and J 3 bases, with 13 bases left between them.

V and J are TRBV7-9 and TRBJ1-1, with 7 bases lining up with TRBD1. V gave up 4 bases and J gave up 7 bases; unmatched junction bases: 3. CDR1 and CDR2 (germline): SEHNR, FQNEAQ (reference sequence). CDR3 length equals 12 residues. The CDR3 nucleotides read TGTGCCAGCAGCTCGACAGGGAATGAAGCTTTCTTT. Protein sequence: CASSSTGNEAFF.

The chain combines TRBV10-3 with TRBJ2-7, with 13 nucleotides matching TRBD2. Unmatched junction bases numbered 13, after V lost 8 bases and J lost 3 bases. Germline lookup yields CDR1 ENHRY and CDR2 SYGVKD. The CDR3 is 17 residues long. DNA for the CDR3: TGTGCCATCGGGTCCAGGACTAGCGGGAGAGGTCTCTACGAGCAGTACTTC. This encodes CAIGSRTSGRGLYEQYF.

This chain links TRBV7-8 with TRBJ1-5, with TRBD1 as a possible D gene (6 bases). CDR1 and CDR2 (germline): SGHVS, FQNEAQ. This CDR3 is 15 amino acids long. The germline V and J ends were trimmed by 5 bases and 0 bases, with 11 bases remaining between them. The CDR3 reads CASSPTGISNQPQHF. The DNA of the CDR3 is TGTGCCAGCAGCCCCACAGGGATTAGCAATCAGCCCCAGCATTTT.

The gene calls are TRBV19 and TRBJ1-1; TRBD1 matches at 8 bases. Germline CDR1 LNHDA, CDR2 SQIVND (reference sequence). Trimming cost V 6 bases and J 1 base; bases outside gene matches: 1. This CDR3 comprises 13 residues. The CDR3 nucleotides are TGTGCCAGTAGAGGGACAGGGAACACTGAAGCTTTCTTT. Translating it yields CASRGTGNTEAFF. Filled out from reference TRBV19 and TRBJ1-1, the complete variable domain reads DGGITQSPKYLFRKEGQNVTLSCEQNLNHDAMYWYRQDPGQGLRLIYYSQIVNDFQKGDIAEGYSVSREKKESFPLTVTSAQKNPTAFYLCASRGTGNTEAFFGQGTRLTVV.

This sequence joins TRBV19 and TRBJ2-1; D gene uncertain. Trimming removed 6 bases from V and 0 bases from J, with 9 bases in between. This CDR3 spans 14 amino acids. Germline V CDR1 and CDR2: LNHDA, SQIVND (reference sequence). The CDR3 region is CASRLLSSYNEQFF. CDR3 DNA: TGTGCCAGTAGACTCCTTAGCTCCTACAATGAGCAGTTCTTC.

This rearrangement joins TRBV30 to TRBJ1-2, with TRBD1 identical over 7 bases. Looked up from germline, CDR1 is GTSNPN and CDR2 is SVGIG (reference sequence). The CDR3 covers 16 residues. The J segment lost 0 bases and the V segment lost 5 bases, leaving 12 bases of the junction unmatched. CDR3 sequence (DNA): TGTGCCTGGTTTTTAGGGACAGCTACACCTAACTATGGCTACACCTTC. The encoded protein is CAWFLGTATPNYGYTF. The full variable domain, with the rest looked up from reference TRBV30 and TRBJ1-2, is SQTIHQWPATLVQPVGSPLSLECTVEGTSNPNLYWYRQAAGRGLQLLFYSVGIGQISSEVPQNLSASRPQDRQFILSSKKLLLSDSGFYLCAWFLGTATPNYGYTFGSGTRLTVV.

The rearrangement joins TRBV5-6 to TRBJ1-6, with 8 nucleotides matching TRBD1. CDR1 and CDR2 (germline): SGHDT, YYEEEE. Losses at the gene ends were 2 bases for V and 10 bases for J; bases not matched to a gene: 8. This CDR3 spans 15 amino acids. The CDR3: CASSFRDRRGSPLHF. CDR3 sequence (DNA): TGTGCCAGCAGCTTCCGGGACAGGAGGGGATCACCCCTCCACTTT.

This clone was counted between two and nine times. The J gene is TRBJ1-1, the V gene TRBV3-1 (or the pseudogene TRBV3-2); weak D call: TRBD1 (5 bases). The CDR3 totals 13 residues. V was cut by 2 bases and J by 5 bases, with 9 bases left in between. Germline CDR1 LGHDT, CDR2 YNNKEL (reference sequence). CDR3 protein: CASSQLRGTEAFF. As DNA, the CDR3 is TGTGCCAGCAGCCAATTAAGGGGAACTGAAGCTTTCTTT.